This record looks at one TCR beta chain sequence and its context. This clonotype was picked up a small number of times. This clone's antigen is unknown. No base quality values were provided; no much bigger clone lies one nucleotide off. This sample was taken from a study of T-cell reconstitution after alpha-beta-depleted transplantation in children (dated by TCRdb to the mid-2010s). As for the study more broadly: The study quantitatively tracked T-cell immune reconstitution after TCRalphabeta/CD19-depleted allogeneic hematopoietic cell transplantation in children using TCR repertoire profiling.

The treatment or condition label, as the study defines it: allogeneic hematopoietic cell transplantation with graft depleted of TCRalphabeta T cells and CD19 B cells. TCRalphabeta/CD19-depleted allogeneic hematopoietic cell grafts were given to the transplant recipients, all of whom were children. Beyond this particular receptor, the publication reports: Over subsequent months, a decline in hyperexpanded clone frequencies was noted, and after one year, T-cell counts and TCRbeta diversity were mostly ascribed to newly produced T cells. In some patients, the high TCRbeta diversity seen at day 60 was put down to recipient T cells and intrathymic progenitors that had survived conditioning. About two months after transplant, the apparently early recovery of alphabetaT-cell counts reportedly depended on just several hundred clones that had expanded rapidly and came from non-depleted graft cells.

The library was produced with PCR. Data came from an Illumina HiSeq 2500. To normalize quantification of the TCRbeta repertoire, the TCR libraries were built with molecular barcoding that relied on unique molecular identifiers. TCRdb trimmed public reads at Q25 via fastp, called clones via MiXCR and kept in-frame beta chains. Rows merge per CDR3 protein into single entries with the most common DNA and genes. In all, the sample holds roughly 490,000 distinct CDR3 sequences, and approximately 10% of those were seen once. The ten top clones hold around 13% of the sample. Between the V and J ends, shortened by 0 bases and 9 bases respectively, the junction contains 15 bases. From its cysteine to its phenylalanine, the CDR3 spans 14 amino acids. Only the CDR3 portion is preserved as DNA: 42 bases, with reading frame beginning at the first base. Via the germline V gene (reference sequence), CDR1 is DFQATT and CDR2 SNEGSKA.

The rearrangement combines TRBV20-1 with TRBJ2-1; a tentative D match to TRBD1 spans 5 bases. Sequencing was performed on PBMCs, mostly from graft donor cells, taken 180 days after TCRalphabeta/CD19-depleted stem cell transplant. The sequence derives from a female patient aged 2-9 years who had a stem cell transplant for aplastic anemia, so the T cells may come from the graft donor. The DNA is TGCAGTGCTAGAGATAGTGGGGCTCGGGTTGAGCAGTTCTTC. Its amino acids are CSARDSGARVEQFF.